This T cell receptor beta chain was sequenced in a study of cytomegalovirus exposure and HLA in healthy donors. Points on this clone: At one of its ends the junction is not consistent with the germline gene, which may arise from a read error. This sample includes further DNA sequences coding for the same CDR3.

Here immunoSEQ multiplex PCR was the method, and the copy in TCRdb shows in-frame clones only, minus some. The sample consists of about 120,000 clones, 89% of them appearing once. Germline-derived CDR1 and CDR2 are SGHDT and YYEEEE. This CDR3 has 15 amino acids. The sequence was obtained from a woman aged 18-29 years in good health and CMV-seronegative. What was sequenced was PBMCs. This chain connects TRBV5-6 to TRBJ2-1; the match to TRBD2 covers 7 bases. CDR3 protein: CASSLAGEGWHEQFF. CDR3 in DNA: TGTGCCAGTAGCTTGGCCGGGGAGGGGTGGCATGAGCAGTTCTTC.